This T cell receptor (beta chain) was documented in a study of sequential checkpoint blockade in melanoma. In the study overall: Arm A got nivolumab then ipilimumab; arm B the reverse, 1:1. Both treatment sequences were followed by maintenance nivolumab.

This clone has only a few counts. Losses at the gene ends were 0 bases for V and 7 bases for J; bases not matched to a gene: 10. Germline CDR1 is LNHNV and CDR2 is YYDKDF (reference sequence). The CDR3 spans 16 residues. This sample's treatment: randomized to nivolumab then ipilimumab (arm A) or the reverse (arm B). No patient had prior DNA-damaging chemotherapy. Live CD3+CD8+ CD19− CD56− cells were sorted from PBMCs. Sequencing was performed with immunoSEQ multiplex PCR; in TCRdb, only in-frame clones are kept and a portion is missing. The table has more than 4,000 clones, 55% to 65% seen once. The starting material was CD8+ T cells sorted from blood (inferred from file names), obtained from a patient given nivolumab and ipilimumab in sequence. This clonotype originated in a human donor with melanoma. The chain is built from TRBV15 and TRBJ2-7, with 9 bases that match TRBD1. The CDR3: CATSRDSNRGRWEQYF. The CDR3 DNA is TGTGCCACCAGCAGAGATAGTAACAGGGGGCGGTGGGAGCAGTACTTC.